This T cell receptor beta chain was profiled in a study of shared clonotypes between healthy human individuals. Study details: Researchers assigned three CD4 naive, three CD4 memory, two CD8 naive and one CD8 memory plate to each donor.

CD8 memory cells included CD45RO+ cells plus CCR7-negative CD45RA+ TemRA cells. For each subset, genomic DNA was distributed in equal portions over several immunoSEQ plates. The assay was immunoSEQ multiplex PCR, and TCRdb's table has in-frame clones only and misses some. This table has 550,000 to 800,000 clones, less than 95% appearing once. Study results and caveats: Although depth was large, rarefaction showed that sequencing of the sorted subsets was incomplete.

As concerns this clone: The antigen is undetermined.

Trimming pared 6 bases from V and 6 bases from J, leaving 18 bases between. This CDR3 region has 15 residues. Germline loops: CDR1 MDHEN, CDR2 SYDVKM. This sequence joins TRBV28 and TRBJ2-1; a weak D match, TRBD1 (6 bases). The receptor was derived from a man between 18 and 35 years old in good health. Some clones in this sample may be carry-over from other donors' samples. Sequenced: memory CD8+ T cells from PBMCs. Subset reported: CD45RO+ cells pooled with CCR7-negative TemRA cells. This CDR3 reads CASRFSDSGANEQFF. The CDR3 bases are TGTGCCAGCAGGTTCTCTGATTCAGGGGCCAATGAGCAGTTCTTC. Drawing the rest from reference TRBV28 and TRBJ2-1, the complete variable domain is DVKVTQSSRYLVKRTGEKVFLECVQDMDHENMFWYRQDPGLGLRLIYFSYDVKMKEKGDIPEGYSVSREKKERFSLILESASTNQTSMYLCASRFSDSGANEQFFGPGTRLTVL.